This T cell receptor beta chain was documented in a study of blood T cell repertoires in COVID-19. Study information: COVID-19 samples, acute and convalescent, were from the United States, Italy and Spain. T cells, B-cell-depleted T cells, or PBMCs supplied cDNA or gDNA.

As processed by the authors: From reference gene primer amplification, estimates of nucleated cell counts were derived. Produced via immunoSEQ multiplex PCR; TCRdb's table is partial and in-frame only. V and J calls and clone size follow that table, whereas D and trimming were derived from the DNA. This table holds about 56,000 clones, around four fifths found once. This CDR3 contains 16 residues. Germline CDR1 and CDR2: SGHAT and FQNNGV. Deletions cut 0 bases from V and 6 bases from J, with 14 bases between. This receptor was taken from a woman of 80 years or more with acute or convalescent COVID-19. The V call is TRBV11-2, the J call TRBJ2-2; maybe TRBD2 (6 bases). What was sequenced was peripheral blood. CDR3 in amino acids: CASSLETSSPAGELFF. Here the CDR3 DNA reads TGTGCCAGCAGCTTAGAAACTAGCTCCCCGGCCGGGGAGCTGTTTTTT.